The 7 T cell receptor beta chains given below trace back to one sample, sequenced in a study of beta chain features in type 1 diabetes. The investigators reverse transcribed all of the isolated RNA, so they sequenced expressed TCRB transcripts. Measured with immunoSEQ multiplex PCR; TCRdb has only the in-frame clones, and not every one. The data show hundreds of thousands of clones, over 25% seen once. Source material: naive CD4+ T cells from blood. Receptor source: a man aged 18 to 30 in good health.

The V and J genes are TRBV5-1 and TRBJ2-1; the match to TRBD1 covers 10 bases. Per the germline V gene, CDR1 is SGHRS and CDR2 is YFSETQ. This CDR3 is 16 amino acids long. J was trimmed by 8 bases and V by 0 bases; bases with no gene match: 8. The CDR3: CASSLVGTGVRDEQFF. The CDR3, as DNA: TGCGCCAGCAGCTTGGTAGGGACAGGGGTTCGGGATGAGCAGTTCTTC. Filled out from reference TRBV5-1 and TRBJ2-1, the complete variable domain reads KAGVTQTPRYLIKTRGQQVTLSCSPISGHRSVSWYQQTPGQGLQFLFEYFSETQRNKGNFPGRFSGRQFSNSRSEMNVSTLELGDSALYLCASSLVGTGVRDEQFFGPGTRLTVL.

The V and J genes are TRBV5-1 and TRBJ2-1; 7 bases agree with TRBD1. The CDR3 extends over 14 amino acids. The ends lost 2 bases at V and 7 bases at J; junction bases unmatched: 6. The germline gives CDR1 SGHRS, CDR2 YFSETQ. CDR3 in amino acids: CASSFSGTVNEQFF. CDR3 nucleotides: TGCGCCAGCAGCTTTTCCGGGACAGTAAATGAGCAGTTCTTC.

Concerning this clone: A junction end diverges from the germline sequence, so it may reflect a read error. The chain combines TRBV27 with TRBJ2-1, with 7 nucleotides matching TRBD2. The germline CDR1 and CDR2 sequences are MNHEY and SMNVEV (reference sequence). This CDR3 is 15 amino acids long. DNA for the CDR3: TGTGCCAGCAGTGTATCCGGGACTATCAGGAATGAGCAGTTCTTC. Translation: CASSVSGTIRNEQFF.

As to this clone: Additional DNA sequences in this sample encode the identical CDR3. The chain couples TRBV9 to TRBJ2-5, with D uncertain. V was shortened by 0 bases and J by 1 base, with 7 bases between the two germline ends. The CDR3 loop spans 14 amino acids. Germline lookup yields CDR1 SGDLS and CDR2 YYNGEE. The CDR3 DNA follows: TGTGCCAGCAGCGTAGGTGGGTTCCAAGAGACCCAGTACTTC. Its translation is CASSVGGFQETQYF.

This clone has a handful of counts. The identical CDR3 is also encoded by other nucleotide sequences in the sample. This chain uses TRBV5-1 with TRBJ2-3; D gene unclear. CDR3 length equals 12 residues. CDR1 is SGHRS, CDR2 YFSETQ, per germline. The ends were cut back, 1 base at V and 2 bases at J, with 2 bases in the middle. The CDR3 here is CASSLTTDTQYF. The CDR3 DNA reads TGCGCCAGCAGCTTGACCACAGATACGCAGTATTTT.

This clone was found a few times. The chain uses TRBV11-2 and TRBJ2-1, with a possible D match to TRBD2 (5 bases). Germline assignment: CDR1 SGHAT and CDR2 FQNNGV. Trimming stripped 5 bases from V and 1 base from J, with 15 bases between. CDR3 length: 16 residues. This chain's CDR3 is CASSRSGAASYNEQFF. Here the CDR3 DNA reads TGTGCCAGCAGCCGTTCTGGAGCGGCATCCTACAATGAGCAGTTCTTC.

The CDR3 DNA reads TGTGCCAGCAGCCCTCACAGGACCAATCAGCCCCAGCATTTT. Protein product: CASSPHRTNQPQHF. The gene calls are TRBV4-2 and TRBJ1-5; the D gene is possibly TRBD1 (5 bases). The length of the CDR3 is 14 residues. Germline CDR1 and CDR2: LGHNA and YNFKEQ. Between the trimmed V and J ends, which lost 4 bases and 3 bases, there was a span of 10 bases.